This is a list of T cell receptor beta chains from one sample in a study of cytomegalovirus exposure and HLA in healthy donors. Clones were sequenced by immunoSEQ multiplex PCR, and TCRdb holds only the in-frame ones, with some missing. The sample yields fewer than 150,000 clones, approximately 80% seen once. Sequenced material: PBMCs. The receptors were gathered from a man younger than 40 in good health and CMV-seronegative. The CDR3 runs from the conserved cysteine through the conserved F or W. D genes are given only for firm matches. Part of the rows lack a size; the others show once, few, many or a class for expanded clones.

TRBD1	TRBV7-9	once	TRBJ1-5	CASSLGTGVVQPQHF	TGTGCCAGCAGTTTAGGGACAGGGGTTGTTCAGCCCCAGCATTTT
NA	TRBV11-1	NA	TRBJ2-7	CASSSEGAVGQYF	TGTGCCAGCAGCTCGGAAGGGGCAGTCGGGCAGTACTTC
NA	TRBV10-3	NA	TRBJ2-3	CAISVTVGTDTQYF	TGTGCCATCAGTGTTACCGTAGGCACAGATACGCAGTATTTT
TRBD1	TRBV30	NA	TRBJ2-3	CAWGVGDRNTDTQYF	TGTGCCTGGGGGGTGGGGGACAGGAACACAGATACGCAGTATTTT
NA	TRBV5-6	NA	TRBJ2-4	CASSLVGKDYKYF	TGTGCCAGCAGCTTGGTGGGGAAGGACTATAAGTACTTC
TRBD2	TRBV7-6	NA	TRBJ2-1	CASSLRTSGSGGVAIYNEQFF	TGTGCCAGCAGCCTCCGGACTAGCGGGAGTGGAGGGGTCGCTATCTACAATGAGCAGTTCTTC
TRBD1	TRBV2	NA	TRBJ2-6	CASRDRGRGANVLTF	TGTGCCAGCAGAGACAGGGGGCGAGGGGCCAACGTCCTGACTTTC
TRBD1	TRBV19	NA	TRBJ1-5	CASSQSRGAQPQHF	TGTGCCAGTAGTCAAAGCAGGGGGGCTCAGCCCCAGCATTTT
NA	TRBV28	NA	TRBJ1-4	CASSLWRRQGSEKLFF	TGTGCCAGCAGTTTATGGCGGAGGCAGGGGAGTGAAAAACTGTTTTTT
NA	TRBV2	NA	TRBJ2-2	CASSEGSTGELFF	TGTGCCAGCAGTGAAGGGAGCACCGGGGAGCTGTTTTTT
NA	TRBV15	NA	TRBJ2-3	CATSRGFMGGGEADTQYF	TGTGCCACCAGCAGAGGATTCATGGGTGGGGGCGAGGCAGATACGCAGTATTTT
NA	TRBV5-1	NA	TRBJ2-1	CASSSIPGAEYNEQFF	TGCGCCAGCAGCTCCATCCCGGGAGCTGAATACAATGAGCAGTTCTTC
TRBD1	TRBV29-1	once	TRBJ2-3	CSVEDQGAGDTQYF	TGCAGCGTTGAAGACCAGGGGGCAGGAGATACGCAGTATTTT
NA	TRBV21-1	NA	TRBJ2-7	CASSKTGQRSYEQYF	TGTGCCAGCAGCAAAACGGGACAGCGCTCCTACGAGCAGTACTTC
TRBD2	TRBV7-3	NA	TRBJ2-5	CASSLTGGQETQYF	TGTGCCAGCAGCTTAACGGGGGGGCAAGAGACCCAGTACTTC
NA	TRBV9	NA	TRBJ2-3	CASSVVGVGHLLTDTQYF	TGTGCCAGCAGCGTAGTGGGTGTGGGACACCTCCTCACAGATACGCAGTATTTT
NA	TRBV2	once	TRBJ1-4	CASSEAFTSEKLFF	TGTGCCAGCAGTGAAGCGTTCACTAGTGAAAAACTGTTTTTT
TRBD1	TRBV30	NA	TRBJ1-1	CAWRRGLDTEAFF	TGTGCCTGGAGGAGGGGGCTTGACACTGAAGCTTTCTTT
TRBD2	TRBV30	NA	TRBJ2-3	CAWSVSGGTDTQYF	TGTGCCTGGAGTGTAAGCGGGGGCACAGATACGCAGTATTTT
TRBD2	TRBV9	NA	TRBJ2-1	CASSPTPGTSGGNEQFF	TGTGCCAGCAGCCCGACTCCCGGGACTAGCGGGGGAAATGAGCAGTTCTTC
TRBD2	TRBV4-1	NA	TRBJ2-7	CASSQGRAGTRRTSEQYF	TGCGCCAGCAGCCAAGGCAGGGCCGGGACTAGGAGGACCTCCGAGCAGTACTTC
NA	TRBV6-1	NA	TRBJ2-5	CASSAVRGKETQYF	TGTGCCAGCAGTGCTGTCAGGGGAAAAGAGACCCAGTACTTC
TRBD1	TRBV7-9	NA	TRBJ2-7	CASSSNQGAYEQYF	TGTGCCAGCAGCTCAAATCAGGGGGCCTACGAGCAGTACTTC
TRBD1	TRBV29-1	once	TRBJ2-3	CSTPGTGVTDTQYF	TGCAGCACTCCGGGGACAGGGGTCACAGATACGCAGTATTTT
NA	TRBV7-9	NA	TRBJ1-4	CASSFASAGEKLFF	TGTGCCAGCAGCTTCGCATCGGCAGGGGAAAAACTGTTTTTT
NA	TRBV7-7	NA	TRBJ2-7	CASSLGSGLSYEQYF	TGTGCTAGCAGCTTAGGATCAGGCTTGTCCTACGAGCAGTACTTC
NA	TRBV9	few	TRBJ2-1	CASSLIAGEQFF	TGTGCCAGCAGCTTAATAGCTGGTGAGCAGTTCTTC
TRBD1	TRBV4-1	NA	TRBJ2-7	CASSLHGDRNYEQYF	TGCGCCAGCAGCCTTCATGGGGACAGGAACTACGAGCAGTACTTC
NA	TRBV27	NA	TRBJ2-7	CASSPQGPHEQYF	TGTGCCAGCAGCCCCCAGGGGCCCCACGAGCAGTACTTC
TRBD2	TRBV9	NA	TRBJ2-4	CASPRGLAGDNAKNIQYF	TGTGCCAGCCCCCGCGGGCTAGCGGGAGATAACGCCAAAAACATTCAGTACTTC
NA	TRBV28	NA	TRBJ2-5	CASSRRGSFGETQYF	TGTGCCAGCAGTCGCAGGGGCAGTTTTGGGGAGACCCAGTACTTC
NA	TRBV6-5	NA	TRBJ2-1	CASSYSGARHNEQFF	TGTGCCAGCAGTTACTCGGGGGCCAGACACAATGAGCAGTTCTTC
TRBD1	TRBV28	NA	TRBJ2-3	CASSSDRGSDTQYF	TGTGCCAGCAGCTCGGACAGGGGGTCAGATACGCAGTATTTT
NA	TRBV7-9	NA	TRBJ2-7	CASSSPGGSLDEQYF	TGTGCCAGCAGCTCGCCTGGGGGGAGCCTCGACGAGCAGTACTTC
NA	TRBV10-3	NA	TRBJ2-1	CAISDPRSSYNEQFF	TGTGCCATCAGTGACCCCCGGAGCTCCTACAATGAGCAGTTCTTC
NA	TRBV28	NA	TRBJ2-1	CASSLYGEDEQFF	TGTGCCAGCAGTTTATACGGAGAGGATGAGCAGTTCTTC
TRBD2	TRBV2	NA	TRBJ2-3	CASSEIAGGNVGTDTQYF	TGTGCCAGCAGTGAAATAGCGGGAGGGAACGTCGGCACAGATACGCAGTATTTT
NA	TRBV5-1	NA	TRBJ2-5	CASSPLTTGGVETQYF	TGCGCCAGCAGCCCCCTGACGACGGGCGGGGTGGAGACCCAGTACTTC
NA	TRBV11-2	NA	TRBJ2-1	CASSLGTQGLYNEQFF	TGTGCCAGCAGCTTAGGGACGCAGGGACTCTACAATGAGCAGTTCTTC
NA	TRBV7-6	NA	TRBJ2-7	CASSHSYEQYF	TGTGCCAGCAGCCATTCCTACGAGCAGTACTTC
TRBD2	TRBV9	NA	TRBJ2-1	CASSAGLAGANEQFF	TGTGCCAGCAGCGCGGGACTAGCGGGAGCCAATGAGCAGTTCTTC
TRBD1	TRBV25-1	NA	TRBJ2-1	CASSEPTGGTYNEQFF	TGTGCCAGCAGTGAGCCCACAGGGGGGACCTACAATGAGCAGTTCTTC
NA	TRBV4-1	NA	TRBJ2-2	CASSQAFVRGGDTGELFF	TGCGCCAGCAGCCAAGCTTTCGTAAGAGGGGGGGACACCGGGGAGCTGTTTTTT
TRBD1	TRBV7-7	NA	TRBJ2-1	CASSPGGRGEQFF	TGTGCTAGCAGCCCAGGGGGCCGGGGTGAGCAGTTCTTC
NA	TRBV5-1	NA	TRBJ2-3	CASSLDRGTDTQYF	TGCGCCAGCAGCTTGGATAGAGGCACAGATACGCAGTATTTT
NA	TRBV7-9	NA	TRBJ2-7	CASSLTSGSFYEQYF	TGTGCCAGCAGCTTGACTAGTGGGAGCTTCTACGAGCAGTACTTC
TRBD2	TRBV7-3	NA	TRBJ2-5	CASSRTSGGSVETQYF	TGTGCCAGCAGCCGCACTAGCGGGGGTTCGGTTGAGACCCAGTACTTC
NA	TRBV7-8	NA	TRBJ2-1	CASSLSGGLSSYNEQFF	TGTGCCAGCAGCTTATCTGGCGGGTTAAGCTCCTACAATGAGCAGTTCTTC
TRBD2	TRBV7-3	NA	TRBJ2-1	CASSLGVREGTEQFF	TGTGCCAGCAGCTTAGGTGTGCGGGAGGGCACTGAGCAGTTCTTC
NA	TRBV7-6	few	TRBJ1-1	CASSLQVNTEAFF	TGTGCCAGCAGCTTACAGGTGAACACTGAAGCTTTCTTT
TRBD1	TRBV25-1	NA	TRBJ2-3	CASRGPRTGAQYF	TGTGCCAGCAGAGGCCCGAGGACAGGGGCGCAGTATTTT
TRBD1	TRBV27	once	TRBJ2-7	CASSSQQTGDGYEQYF	TGTGCCAGCAGTTCCCAACAGACAGGGGACGGTTACGAGCAGTACTTC
NA	TRBV5-1	NA	TRBJ2-3	CASSPPVLGARDTQYF	TGCGCCAGCAGCCCCCCGGTATTGGGGGCGAGGGATACGCAGTATTTT
TRBD1	TRBV7-9	NA	TRBJ1-2	CASSLEGQLPTNYGYTF	TGTGCCAGCAGCTTAGAGGGACAGCTACCGACTAACTATGGCTACACCTTC
NA	TRBV19	once	TRBJ2-3	CASSIGLTTDTQYF	TGTGCCAGTAGTATTGGCCTTACAACAGATACGCAGTATTTT
TRBD1	TRBV7-3	NA	TRBJ2-2	CASSPDRGYNTGELFF	TGTGCCAGCAGCCCGGACAGGGGGTATAACACCGGGGAGCTGTTTTTT